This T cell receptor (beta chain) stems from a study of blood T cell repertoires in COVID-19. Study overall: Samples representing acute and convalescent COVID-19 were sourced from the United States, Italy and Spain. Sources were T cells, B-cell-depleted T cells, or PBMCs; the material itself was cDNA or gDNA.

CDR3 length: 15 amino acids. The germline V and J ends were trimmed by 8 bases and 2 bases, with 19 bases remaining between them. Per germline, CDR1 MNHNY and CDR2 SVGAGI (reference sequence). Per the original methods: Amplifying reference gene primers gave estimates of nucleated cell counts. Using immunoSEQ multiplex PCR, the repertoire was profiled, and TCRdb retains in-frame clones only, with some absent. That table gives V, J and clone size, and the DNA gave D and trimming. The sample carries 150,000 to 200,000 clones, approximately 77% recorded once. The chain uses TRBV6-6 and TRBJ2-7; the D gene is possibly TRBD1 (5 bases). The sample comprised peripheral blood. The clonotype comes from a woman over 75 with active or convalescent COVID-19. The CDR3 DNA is TGTGCCAGCGTCGATCCTAGGGGCCTGGCCTACGAGCAGTACTTC. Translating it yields CASVDPRGLAYEQYF.